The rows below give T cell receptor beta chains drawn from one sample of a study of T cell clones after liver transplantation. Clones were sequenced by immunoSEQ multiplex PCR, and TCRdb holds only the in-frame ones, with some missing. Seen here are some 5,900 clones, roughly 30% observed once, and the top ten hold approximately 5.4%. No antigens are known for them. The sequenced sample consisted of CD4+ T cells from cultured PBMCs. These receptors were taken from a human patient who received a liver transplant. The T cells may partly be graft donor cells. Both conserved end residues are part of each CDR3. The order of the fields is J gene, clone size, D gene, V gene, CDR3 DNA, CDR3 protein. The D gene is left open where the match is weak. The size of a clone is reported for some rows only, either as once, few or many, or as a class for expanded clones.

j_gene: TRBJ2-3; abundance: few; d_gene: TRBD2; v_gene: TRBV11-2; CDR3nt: TGTGCCAGCAGCTTGGTCGTGGGAGGGTCCACAGATACGCAGTATTTT; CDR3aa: CASSLVVGGSTDTQYF
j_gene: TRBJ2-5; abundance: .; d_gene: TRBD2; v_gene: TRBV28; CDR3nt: TGTGCCAGCAGTGTCCGGTTGGGGGGGTCTGATAAAGAGACCCAGTACTTC; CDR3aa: CASSVRLGGSDKETQYF
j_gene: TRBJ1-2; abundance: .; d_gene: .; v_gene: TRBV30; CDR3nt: TGTGCCTGGAGTCGGACTGACAACTATGGCTACACCTTC; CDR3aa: CAWSRTDNYGYTF
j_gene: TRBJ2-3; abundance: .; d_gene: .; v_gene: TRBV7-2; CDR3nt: TGTGCCAGCAGCCCGGACAAGTATTCAGGAGATACGCAGTATTTT; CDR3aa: CASSPDKYSGDTQYF
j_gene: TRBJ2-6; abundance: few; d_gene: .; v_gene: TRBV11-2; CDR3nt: TGTGCCAGCAGCTTGCAAGTCTCTGGGGCCAACGTCCTGACTTTC; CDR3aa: CASSLQVSGANVLTF
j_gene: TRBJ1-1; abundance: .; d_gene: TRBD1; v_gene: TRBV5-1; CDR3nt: TGCGCCAGCAGCTGGTCGACAGGGGGAAACACTGAAGCTTTCTTT; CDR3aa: CASSWSTGGNTEAFF
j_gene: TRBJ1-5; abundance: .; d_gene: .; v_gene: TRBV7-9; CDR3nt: TGTGCCAGCAGCTTAGCAGGGGCCAATCAGCCCCAGCATTTT; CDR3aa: CASSLAGANQPQHF
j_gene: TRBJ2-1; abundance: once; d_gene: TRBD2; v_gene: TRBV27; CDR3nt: TGTGCCAGCAGGGGACTAGCGGGAGTTTCCTACAATGAGCAGTTCTTC; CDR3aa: CASRGLAGVSYNEQFF
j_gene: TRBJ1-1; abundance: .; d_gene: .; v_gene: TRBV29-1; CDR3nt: TGCAGCGTTGTACGCGGGCTGAACACTGAAGCTTTCTTT; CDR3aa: CSVVRGLNTEAFF
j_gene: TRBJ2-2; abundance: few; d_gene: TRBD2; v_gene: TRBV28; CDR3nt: TGTGCCAGCAGTTCCGGGACTAGAAGCACCGGGGAGCTGTTTTTT; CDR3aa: CASSSGTRSTGELFF
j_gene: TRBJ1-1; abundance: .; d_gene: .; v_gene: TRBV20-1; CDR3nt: TGCAGTGCTAGGTTGGACACTGAAGCTTTCTTT; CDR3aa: CSARLDTEAFF
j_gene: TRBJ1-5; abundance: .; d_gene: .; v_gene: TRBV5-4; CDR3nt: TGTGCCAGCAGCCAGACCGCTTATCAGCCCCAGCATTTT; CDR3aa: CASSQTAYQPQHF
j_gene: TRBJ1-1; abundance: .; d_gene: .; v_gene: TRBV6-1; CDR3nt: TGTGCCAGCATGCGGGACACGACGAAAACTGAAGCTTTCTTT; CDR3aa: CASMRDTTKTEAFF
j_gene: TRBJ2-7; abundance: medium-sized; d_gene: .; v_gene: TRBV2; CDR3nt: TGTGCCAACCTAAAGGGGCAGGGTTCGTACGAGCAGTACTTC; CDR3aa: CANLKGQGSYEQYF
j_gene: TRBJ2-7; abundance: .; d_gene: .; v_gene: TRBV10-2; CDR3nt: TGCGCCAGCAGTCCTACTAGCTACGAGCAGTACTTC; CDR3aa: CASSPTSYEQYF
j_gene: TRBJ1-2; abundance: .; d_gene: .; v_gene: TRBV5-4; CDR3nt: TGTGCCAGCAGCTTAGAAGGGTTCAACGGCTACACCTTC; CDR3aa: CASSLEGFNGYTF
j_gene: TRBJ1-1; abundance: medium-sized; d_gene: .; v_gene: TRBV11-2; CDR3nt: TGTGCCAGCAGCTTAAGCCACACTGAAGCTTTCTTT; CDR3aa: CASSLSHTEAFF
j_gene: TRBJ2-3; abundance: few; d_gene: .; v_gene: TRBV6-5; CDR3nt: TGTGCCAGCAGATTCCCTGGCGCAGATACGCAGTATTTT; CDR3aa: CASRFPGADTQYF
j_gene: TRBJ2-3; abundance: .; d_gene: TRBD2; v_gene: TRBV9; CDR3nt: TGTGCCAGCAGCCTGGGCGGGAGCCTTACAGATACGCAGTATTTT; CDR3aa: CASSLGGSLTDTQYF
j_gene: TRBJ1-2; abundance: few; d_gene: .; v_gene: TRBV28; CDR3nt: TGTGCCAGCAGTTTCATGCGGGTTGGGTATGGCTACACCTTC; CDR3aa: CASSFMRVGYGYTF
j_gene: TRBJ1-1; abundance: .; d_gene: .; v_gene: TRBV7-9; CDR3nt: TGTGCCAGCAGCTTAGGTCGAATGAATGCTTTCTTT; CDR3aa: CASSLGRMNAFF
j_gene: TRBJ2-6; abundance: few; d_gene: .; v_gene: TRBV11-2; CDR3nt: TGTGCCAGCAGCTTAGAGGGGACCGGGGCCAACGTCCTGACTTTC; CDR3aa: CASSLEGTGANVLTF
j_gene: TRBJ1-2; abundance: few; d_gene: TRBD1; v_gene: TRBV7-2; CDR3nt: TGTGCCAGCAGCACACCGACAGGGTCGGGTGGCTACACCTTC; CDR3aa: CASSTPTGSGGYTF
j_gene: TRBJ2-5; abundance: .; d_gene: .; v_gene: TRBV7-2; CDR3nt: TGTGCCAGCACCGGGAGAGGGTACCAAGAGACCCAGTACTTC; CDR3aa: CASTGRGYQETQYF
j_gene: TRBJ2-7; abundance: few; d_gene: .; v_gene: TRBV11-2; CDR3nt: TGTGCCAGCAGCTTAGCCCCAAGCGCCGTATACTACGAGCAGTACTTC; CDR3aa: CASSLAPSAVYYEQYF
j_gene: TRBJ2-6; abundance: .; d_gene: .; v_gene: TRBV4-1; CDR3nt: TGCGCCAGCAGCCAACAACCTCCGGGGACTGGGGCCAACGTCCCGACTTTC; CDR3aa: CASSQQPPGTGANVPTF
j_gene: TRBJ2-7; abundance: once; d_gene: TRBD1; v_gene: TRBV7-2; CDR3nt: TGTGCCAGCTCCCGGGACAGACCCTACGAGCAGTACTTC; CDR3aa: CASSRDRPYEQYF
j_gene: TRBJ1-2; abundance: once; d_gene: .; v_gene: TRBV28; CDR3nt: TGTGCCAGCAGTCCCATCCCCCTCGTGGGCTATGGCTACACCTTC; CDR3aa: CASSPIPLVGYGYTF
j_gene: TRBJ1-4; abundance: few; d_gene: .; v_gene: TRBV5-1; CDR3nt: TGCGCCAGCAGCCCGGGCGTCGGCAATGAAAAACTGTTTTTT; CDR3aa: CASSPGVGNEKLFF
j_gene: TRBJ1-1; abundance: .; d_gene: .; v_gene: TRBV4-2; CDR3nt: TGTGCCAGCAGCCAAAGGTATATGGCTGAAGCTTTCTTT; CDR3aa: CASSQRYMAEAFF
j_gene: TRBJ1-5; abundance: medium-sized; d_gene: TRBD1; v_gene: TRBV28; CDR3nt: TGTGCCAGCAGTATCGGACAGGGGGCCAATCAGCCCCAGCATTTT; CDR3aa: CASSIGQGANQPQHF
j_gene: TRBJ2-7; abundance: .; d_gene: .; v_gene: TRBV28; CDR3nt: TGTGCCAGCAGTTTGGGCGGTGGTGGAGGGGGCTACGAGCAGTACTTC; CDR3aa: CASSLGGGGGGYEQYF
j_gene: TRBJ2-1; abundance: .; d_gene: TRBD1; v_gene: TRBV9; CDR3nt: TGTGCCAGCAGCACCCCGACAGGGGCCCATGAGCAGTTCTTC; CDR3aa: CASSTPTGAHEQFF
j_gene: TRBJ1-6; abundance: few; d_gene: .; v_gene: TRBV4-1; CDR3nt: TGCGCCAGCAGCCAGGGGGACGGGGGCAAGAATTCACCCCTCCACTTT; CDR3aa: CASSQGDGGKNSPLHF
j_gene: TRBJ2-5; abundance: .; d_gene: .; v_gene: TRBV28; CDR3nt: TGTGCCAGCAAGGGGTGGGTGGAAGAGACCCAGTACTTC; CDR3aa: CASKGWVEETQYF
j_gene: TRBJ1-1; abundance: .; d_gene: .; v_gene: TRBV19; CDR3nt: TGTGCCAGTAGTCGAAAGGGGAGGGACACTGAAGCTTTCTTT; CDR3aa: CASSRKGRDTEAFF
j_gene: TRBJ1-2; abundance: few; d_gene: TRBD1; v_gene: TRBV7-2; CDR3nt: TGTGCCAGCAGGGGAGGGGACAGGGGGATTCGTGGCTACACCTTC; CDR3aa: CASRGGDRGIRGYTF
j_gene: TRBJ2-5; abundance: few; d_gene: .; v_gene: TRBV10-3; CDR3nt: TGTGCCATCAGTGCAGGACCATGGGAGACCCAGTACTTC; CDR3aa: CAISAGPWETQYF
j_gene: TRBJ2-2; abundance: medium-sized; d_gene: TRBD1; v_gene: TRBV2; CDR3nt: TGTGCCAGCAGTACGCTGACAGGGGAAGTCACCGGGGAGCTGTTTTTT; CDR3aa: CASSTLTGEVTGELFF
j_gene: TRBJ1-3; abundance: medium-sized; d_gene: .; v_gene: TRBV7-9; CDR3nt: TGTGCCAGCAGCTTTAGCCAGGTCCGTGACACCATATATTTT; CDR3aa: CASSFSQVRDTIYF
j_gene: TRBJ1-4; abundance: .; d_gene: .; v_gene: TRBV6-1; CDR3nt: TGTGCCAGCAGAGTAGACAGATCAACTAATGAAAAACTGTTTTTT; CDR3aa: CASRVDRSTNEKLFF
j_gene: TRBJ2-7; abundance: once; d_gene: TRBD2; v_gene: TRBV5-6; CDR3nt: TGTGCCAGCAGCTTCCGATTAGCGGGGAGCTCCTACGAGCAGTACTTC; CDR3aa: CASSFRLAGSSYEQYF
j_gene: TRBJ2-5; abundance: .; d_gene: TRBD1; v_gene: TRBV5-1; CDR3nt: TGCGCCAGCAGTTTACAGGGGGCGCCTTTGGAGACCCAGTACTTC; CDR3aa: CASSLQGAPLETQYF
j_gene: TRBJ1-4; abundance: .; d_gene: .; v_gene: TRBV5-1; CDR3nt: TGCGCCAGCAGCCCCGGGGTGGGGAGAGGTCCGCGAAAACTGTTTTTT; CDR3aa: CASSPGVGRGPRKLFF
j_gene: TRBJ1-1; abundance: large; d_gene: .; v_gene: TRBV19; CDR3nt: TGTGCCAGTAAGGGCACGGGGGGTATTGCAGCTTTCTTT; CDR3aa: CASKGTGGIAAFF
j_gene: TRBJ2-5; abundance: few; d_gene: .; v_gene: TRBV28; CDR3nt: TGTGCCAGCAGTTTATGGCAGGGGGCAGCGGGGGAGACCCAGTACTTC; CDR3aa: CASSLWQGAAGETQYF
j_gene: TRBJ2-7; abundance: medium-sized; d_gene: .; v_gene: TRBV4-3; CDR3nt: TGCGCCAGCAGCCTTGGTTGGGGGGGCCCCGAGCAGTACTTC; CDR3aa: CASSLGWGGPEQYF
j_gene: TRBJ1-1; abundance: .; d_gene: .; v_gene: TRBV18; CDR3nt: TGTGCCAGCTCACCACCTTCGGTCGACACTGAAGCTTTCTTT; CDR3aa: CASSPPSVDTEAFF
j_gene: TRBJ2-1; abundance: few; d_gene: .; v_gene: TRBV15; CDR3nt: TGTGCCACCAGCATCCAAGCCCAGGTTTGGCAGTTCTTC; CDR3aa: CATSIQAQVWQFF
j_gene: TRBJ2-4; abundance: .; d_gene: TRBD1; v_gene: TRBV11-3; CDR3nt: TGTGCCAGCAGCTCCCCGGGACAGGGAAACATTCAGTACTTC; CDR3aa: CASSSPGQGNIQYF
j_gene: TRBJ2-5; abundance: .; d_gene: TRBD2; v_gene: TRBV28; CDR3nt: TGTGCCAGCAGTTACGTCCCGGGGGGGACCCAGTACTTC; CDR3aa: CASSYVPGGTQYF